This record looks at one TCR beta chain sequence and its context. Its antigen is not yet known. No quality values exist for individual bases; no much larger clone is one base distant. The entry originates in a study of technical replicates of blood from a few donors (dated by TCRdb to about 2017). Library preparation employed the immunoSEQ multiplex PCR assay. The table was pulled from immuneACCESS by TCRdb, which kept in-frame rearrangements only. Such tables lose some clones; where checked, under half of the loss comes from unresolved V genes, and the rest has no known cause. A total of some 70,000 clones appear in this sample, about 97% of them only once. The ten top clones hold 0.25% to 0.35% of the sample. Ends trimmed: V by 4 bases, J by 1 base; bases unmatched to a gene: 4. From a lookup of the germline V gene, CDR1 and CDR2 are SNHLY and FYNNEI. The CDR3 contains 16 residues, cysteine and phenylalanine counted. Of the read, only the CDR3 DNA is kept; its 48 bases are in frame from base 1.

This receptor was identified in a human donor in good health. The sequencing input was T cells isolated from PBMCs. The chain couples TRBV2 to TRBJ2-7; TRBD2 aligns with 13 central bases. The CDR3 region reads CASSGGLAGASYEQYF. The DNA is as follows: TGTGCCAGCAGTGGAGGACTAGCGGGAGCTTCCTACGAGCAGTACTTC.